This T cell receptor (beta chain) was sequenced in a study of OX40 agonist ivuxolimab in advanced cancers. The wider study: The eligibility criteria allowed prior anti-PD-1, anti-PD-L1 or anti-CTLA-4 therapy, and approximately 42% had some.

Only in-frame clones appear in the TCRdb table, and some are missing; sequencing was by immunoSEQ multiplex PCR. The data contain 65,000 to 85,000 clones, just under 85% of them singletons. This TCR was sampled from an adult with an advanced solid tumor such as melanoma, head and neck, liver or kidney cancer. This specimen consisted of CD4+ or CD8+ T cells sorted from blood, obtained in a trial of the OX40 agonist ivuxolimab.

CDR3: CASSRDAGNTIYF. DNA of the CDR3: TGTGCCAGCAGCCGGGACGCTGGAAACACCATATATTTT. The chain is built from TRBV5-6 and TRBJ1-3; perhaps TRBD1 as D (5 bases). Germline V lookup: CDR1 SGHDT, CDR2 YYEEEE. This CDR3 is built from 13 residues. V lost 4 bases and J lost 2, with 7 bases in between.